What follows are 14 T cell receptor beta chains derived from one specimen sequenced in a study of T cell clonality in common variable immunodeficiency. Only in-frame clones appear in the TCRdb table, and some are missing; sequencing was by immunoSEQ multiplex PCR. The sample contains 35,000 to 50,000 clones, none of them singletons. Sequenced sample: peripheral blood mononuclear cells. These TCRs come from a person between 18 and 70 years old in good health.

This clone occurred many times. The read ends 3 residues before the CDR3 terminus; that terminus is restored from the germline J gene. The chain uses TRBV7-9 and TRBJ2-4; no firm D call. Germline CDR1 is SEHNR and CDR2 is FQNEAQ (reference sequence). The CDR3 is 15 residues long. V lost 2 bases and J lost 1, with 9 bases in between. The DNA read from the CDR3 is TGTGCCAGCAGCTTAATCTCTGTGGCCAAAAACATT. Translated, it gives CASSLISVAKNI. The whole CDR3 sequence reads CASSLISVAKNIQYF.

This clone appeared many times. The read falls 3 residues short of the CDR3 end, and the missing part is taken from the germline J gene. The chain carries TRBV7-2 and TRBJ2-5; maybe TRBD1 (7 bases). Germline assignment: CDR1 SGHTA and CDR2 FQGNSA. The CDR3 runs to 14 residues. Trimming removed 4 bases at V and 3 bases at J, with 12 bases between. The part of the CDR3 DNA that was read is TGTGCCAGCAGCTCAGGGGGAGGTAAAGAGACC. Translated: CASSSGGGKET. The CDR3 reads in full as CASSSGGGKETQYF.

This clone has ten or more counts. The read ends 3 residues shy of where the CDR3 ends; the end is completed using the germline J gene. V gene TRBV19 combines with J gene TRBJ2-4; D call uncertain. This CDR3 comprises 11 residues. V shed 5 bases and J shed 4 bases, with 3 bases lying between them. In germline, CDR1 is LNHDA, CDR2 SQIVND (reference sequence). CDR3 in amino acids: CASSAKNIQYF. CDR3 DNA, as far as it was read: TGTGCCAGTAGTGCGAAAAACATT.

This clone showed up just a few times. The read terminates 3 residues ahead of where the CDR3 ends, so the germline J gene completes it. V gene TRBV19 combines with J gene TRBJ1-1; possibly TRBD1 for D (5 bases). The CDR3 spans 13 residues. Germline V gene lookup returns CDR1 LNHDA and CDR2 SQIVND (reference sequence). Partial CDR3 DNA: TGTGCCAGTAGTCTTAGCGGGGGAGGAGGC. This codes for CASSLSGGGG. The entire CDR3 sequence reads CASSLSGGGGAFF.

This clone was detected many times. The missing CDR3 end, 3 residues past where the read stops, is filled in from the germline J gene. The V gene is TRBV18, the J gene TRBJ2-5; 7 positions agree with TRBD1. CDR3 length: 14 amino acids. Germline values: CDR1 KGHSH, CDR2 LQKENI. Losses at the gene ends were 3 bases for V and 4 bases for J; bases not matched to a gene: 5. CDR3 loop: CASSPDREVETQYF. The sequenced part of the CDR3 DNA is TGTGCCAGCTCACCCGACAGGGAAGTAGAGACC.

This clone was observed a handful of times. The observed sequence ends 3 residues before the CDR3 terminus, with the missing tail filled in from the germline J gene. This chain uses TRBV2 with TRBJ2-5; a weak D match, TRBD1 (5 bases). The CDR3 totals 14 residues. CDR1 and CDR2 from the germline V gene are SNHLY and FYNNEI. Trimming took 7 bases from V and 1 from J, leaving 13 bases between them. The CDR3 sequence is CASTWQGVQETQYF. CDR3 DNA, as far as it was read: TGTGCCAGCACATGGCAGGGCGTCCAAGAGACC.

In its sample, this clone was seen many times. The observed sequence ends 3 residues before the CDR3 terminus, with the missing tail filled in from the germline J gene. The chain joins TRBV20-1 to TRBJ2-2; D gene ambiguous. Germline values: CDR1 DFQATT, CDR2 SNEGSKA (reference sequence). This CDR3 is built from 14 residues. The DNA read from the CDR3 is TGCAGTGCTAGAGATCCCCGTAGTAATGAAAAG. Its protein product is CSARDPRSNEK. In full, the CDR3 reads CSARDPRSNEKLFF.

In this sample, this clone turned up many times. Read sequence stops 3 residues before the CDR3 end, and the germline J gene provides the missing end. This rearrangement joins TRBV20-1 to TRBJ1-5; 7 bases align to TRBD1. CDR1 is DFQATT, CDR2 SNEGSKA, per germline (reference sequence). The CDR3 is made up of 14 amino acids. The V and J ends lost 6 bases and 0 bases, in that order; junction bases with no gene match: 5. The CDR3 reads CSARQGYSNQPQHF. CDR3 DNA (partial): TGCAGTGCAAGACAGGGCTATAGCAATCAGCCC.

This clone was seen a few times. The read finishes 3 residues shy of the CDR3 end, and the germline J gene is used to complete it. The rearrangement joins TRBV11-1 to TRBJ2-7; TRBD2 matches 12 bases. V gave up 3 bases and J gave up 4 bases; unmatched junction bases: 4. CDR1 is SGHAT and CDR2 is FQDESV in the germline V gene (reference sequence). This CDR3 is built from 15 residues. CDR3 DNA, as far as it was read: TGTGCCAGCAGCTTCGGACTAGCGGGGTTTTACGAG. Protein sequence: CASSFGLAGFYE. The full CDR3 sequence reads CASSFGLAGFYEQYF.

The sample holds many counts of this clone. The CDR3 end is not reached by the read, which stops 3 residues before it; the germline J gene fills it in. The chain uses TRBV13 and TRBJ1-2; 7 nucleotides line up with TRBD1. Germline trimming cut 5 bases from V and 5 bases from J; bases unmatched to any gene: 5. This CDR3 region has 13 residues. Germline lookup yields CDR1 PRHDT and CDR2 FYEKMQ (reference sequence). CDR3: CASSHGTEYGYTF. Partial CDR3 DNA: TGTGCCAGCAGCCACGGGACAGAGTATGGC.

This clone has a count of ten or more. The read comes to an end 3 residues before the CDR3 does, leaving the germline J gene to fill in the end. The chain has TRBV19 and TRBJ1-1; possible D gene TRBD1, 5 bases. V lost 6 bases, J lost 1 base, and 15 bases lay in between. Per the germline V gene, CDR1 is LNHDA and CDR2 is SQIVND (reference sequence). The CDR3 has 15 residues. CDR3 DNA, as far as it was read: TGTGCCAGTAGCAGACCAGGGAACACGAACACTGAA. Residues: CASSRPGNTNTE. The CDR3 reads in full as CASSRPGNTNTEAFF.

In its sample, this clone was seen many times. Coverage ceases 3 residues before the CDR3 finishes, and the germline J gene fills in the end. This sample includes further DNA sequences coding for the same CDR3. The chain carries TRBV2 and TRBJ2-3; D unresolved. CDR1 is SNHLY, CDR2 FYNNEI, per germline. The V gene lost 3 bases and the J gene lost 6 bases, with 4 bases spanning the gap. This CDR3 is built from 11 residues. The CDR3: CASSERDTQYF. CDR3 DNA, as far as it was read: TGTGCCAGCAGTGAGCGGGATACG.

This clone was seen at least ten times. The read falls 3 residues short of the CDR3 end, and the missing part is taken from the germline J gene. The chain is built from TRBV5-1 and TRBJ1-4, with TRBD1 as a possible D gene (6 bases). This CDR3 contains 16 residues. V lost 4 bases and J 7 bases, leaving 20 bases between the germline ends. Germline V CDR1 and CDR2: SGHRS, YFSETQ. The sequenced part of the CDR3 DNA is TGCGCCAGCAGCAACACAGGCGGGGGGCGAAGTGAAAAA. This gives the protein CASSNTGGGRSEK. The CDR3 in its entirety is CASSNTGGGRSEKLFF.

The sample holds many counts of this clone. The read finishes 3 residues shy of the CDR3 end, and the germline J gene is used to complete it. The V gene is TRBV2, the J gene TRBJ2-5, with D possibly matching TRBD2 (7 bases). CDR3 length equals 14 residues. The V and J ends lost 8 bases and 4 bases respectively, with 17 bases between them. CDR1 is SNHLY and CDR2 is FYNNEI in the germline V gene. The chain's CDR3 is CASGAGVGGETQYF. Partial CDR3 DNA: TGTGCCAGCGGTGCGGGAGTAGGGGGAGAGACC.